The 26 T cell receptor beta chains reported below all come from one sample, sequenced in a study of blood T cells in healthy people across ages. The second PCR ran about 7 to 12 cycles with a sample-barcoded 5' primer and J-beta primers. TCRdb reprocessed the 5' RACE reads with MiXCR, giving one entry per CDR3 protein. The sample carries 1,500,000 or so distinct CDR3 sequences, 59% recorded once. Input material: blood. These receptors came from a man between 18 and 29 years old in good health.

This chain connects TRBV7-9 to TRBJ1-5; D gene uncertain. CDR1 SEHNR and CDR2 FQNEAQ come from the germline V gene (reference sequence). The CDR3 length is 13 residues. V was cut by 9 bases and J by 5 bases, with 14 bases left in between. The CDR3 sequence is CASAGVGDQPQHF. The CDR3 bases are TGTGCCAGTGCCGGGGTCGGGGATCAGCCCCAGCATTTT.

The CDR3 here is CASSHGEDGSREQYF. CDR3 nucleotides: TGCGCCAGCAGCCACGGCGAGGACGGTTCGAGGGAGCAGTACTTC. The chain has TRBV4-1 and TRBJ2-7; D call uncertain. The CDR3 is 15 residues long. Germline V gives CDR1 MGHRA, CDR2 YSYEKL. V gave up 3 bases and J gave up 7 bases, with 19 bases separating them.

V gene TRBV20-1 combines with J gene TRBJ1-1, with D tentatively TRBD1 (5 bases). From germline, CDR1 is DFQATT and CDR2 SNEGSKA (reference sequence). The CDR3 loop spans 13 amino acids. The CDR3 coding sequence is TGCAGAATTCCCCGGGGGGGAAACACTGAAGCTTTCTTT. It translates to CRIPRGGNTEAFF.

This CDR3 is CASSLTSGGLDEQYF. The CDR3 region has the DNA TGTGCCAGCAGTCTAACTAGCGGGGGTTTAGATGAGCAGTACTTC. V and J are TRBV12-3 or TRBV12-4 and TRBJ2-1, with 11 bases lining up with TRBD2. The tail of the sequence fits TRBJ2-7 better, so the J call may be wrong. The CDR3 has 15 residues.

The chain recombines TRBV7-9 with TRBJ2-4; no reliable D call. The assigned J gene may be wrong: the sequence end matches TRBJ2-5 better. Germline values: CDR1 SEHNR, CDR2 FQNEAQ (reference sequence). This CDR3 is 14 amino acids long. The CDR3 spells CASSLGGYEETQYF. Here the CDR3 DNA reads TGTGCCAGCAGCTTAGGCGGTTACGAGGAGACCCAGTACTTC.

CDR3 nucleotide sequence: TGTGCCACCAGCAGAGATCGACTACTTGAGGTAGCCAAAAACATTCAGTACTTC. Protein: CATSRDRLLEVAKNIQYF. This chain joins TRBV15 and TRBJ2-4; a possible D gene is TRBD2 (5 bases). CDR1 is LNHNV, CDR2 YYDKDF, per germline (reference sequence). The V gene lost 0 bases and the J gene lost 0 bases, with 15 bases spanning the gap. CDR3 length: 18 amino acids.

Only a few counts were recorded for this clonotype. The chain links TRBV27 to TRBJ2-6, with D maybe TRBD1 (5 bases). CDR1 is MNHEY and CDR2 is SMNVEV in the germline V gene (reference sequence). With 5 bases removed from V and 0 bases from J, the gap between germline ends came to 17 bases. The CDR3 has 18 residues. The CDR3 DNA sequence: TGTGCCAGCAGTCCCGACAGAGTAACCGTCTCTGGGGCCAACGTCCTGACTTTC. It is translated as CASSPDRVTVSGANVLTF. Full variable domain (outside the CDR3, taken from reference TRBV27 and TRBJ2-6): EAQVTQNPRYLITVTGKKLTVTCSQNMNHEYMSWYRQDPGLGLRQIYYSMNVEVTDKGDVPEGYKVSRKEKRNFPLILESPSPNQTSLYFCASSPDRVTVSGANVLTFGAGSRLTVL.

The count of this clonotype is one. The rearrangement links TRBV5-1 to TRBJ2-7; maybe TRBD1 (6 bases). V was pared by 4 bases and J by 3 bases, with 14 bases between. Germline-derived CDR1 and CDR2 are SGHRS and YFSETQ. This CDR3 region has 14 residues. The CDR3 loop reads CASSEPGQDYEQYF. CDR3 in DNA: TGCGCCAGCAGCGAACCGGGACAAGACTACGAGCAGTACTTC.

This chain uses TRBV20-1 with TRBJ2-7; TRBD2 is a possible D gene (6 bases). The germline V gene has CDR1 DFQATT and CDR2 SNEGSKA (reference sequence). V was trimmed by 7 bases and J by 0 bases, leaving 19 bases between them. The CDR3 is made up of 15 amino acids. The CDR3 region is CSGQTGLRSSYEQYF. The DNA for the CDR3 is TGCAGTGGCCAAACGGGACTTAGGAGCTCCTACGAGCAGTACTTC.

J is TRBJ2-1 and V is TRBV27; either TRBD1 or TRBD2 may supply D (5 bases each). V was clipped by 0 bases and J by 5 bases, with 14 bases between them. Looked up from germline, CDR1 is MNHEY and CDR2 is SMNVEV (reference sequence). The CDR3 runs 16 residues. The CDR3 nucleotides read TGTGCCAGCAGTTTATCAGCGGCAGGGCGGCACAATGAGCAGTTCTTC. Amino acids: CASSLSAAGRHNEQFF.

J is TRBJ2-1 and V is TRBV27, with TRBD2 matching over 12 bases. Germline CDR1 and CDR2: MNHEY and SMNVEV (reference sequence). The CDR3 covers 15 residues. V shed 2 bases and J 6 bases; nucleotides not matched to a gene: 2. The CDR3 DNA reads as TGTGCCAGCAGTTTAGCTAGCGGGAGGGCCAATGAGCAGTTCTTC. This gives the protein CASSLASGRANEQFF.

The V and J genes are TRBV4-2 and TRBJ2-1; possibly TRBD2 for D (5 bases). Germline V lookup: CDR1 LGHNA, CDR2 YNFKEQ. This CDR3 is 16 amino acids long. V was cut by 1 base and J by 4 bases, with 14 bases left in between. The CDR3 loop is CASSQVSEDPYNEQFF. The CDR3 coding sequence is TGTGCCAGCAGCCAAGTCTCGGAGGACCCTTACAATGAGCAGTTCTTC.

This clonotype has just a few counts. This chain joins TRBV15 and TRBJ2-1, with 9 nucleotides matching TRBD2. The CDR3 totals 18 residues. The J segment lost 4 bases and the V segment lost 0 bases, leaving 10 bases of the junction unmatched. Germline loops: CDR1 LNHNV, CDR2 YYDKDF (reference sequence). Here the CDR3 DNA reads TGTGCCACCAGCAGAGATCTAAGAGCGGGAGGCCTTTACAATGAGCAGTTCTTC. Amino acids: CATSRDLRAGGLYNEQFF.

The CDR3 DNA sequence: TGTGCCAGCAGTTTAGGTCTAGCGGGGGTCCTGTACCAAGAGACCCAGTACTTC. This sequence encodes CASSLGLAGVLYQETQYF. The gene calls are TRBV12-3 or TRBV12-4 and TRBJ2-7; 10 bases fit TRBD2. The J call is in doubt because the DNA end fits TRBJ2-5 better. The CDR3 extends over 18 amino acids.

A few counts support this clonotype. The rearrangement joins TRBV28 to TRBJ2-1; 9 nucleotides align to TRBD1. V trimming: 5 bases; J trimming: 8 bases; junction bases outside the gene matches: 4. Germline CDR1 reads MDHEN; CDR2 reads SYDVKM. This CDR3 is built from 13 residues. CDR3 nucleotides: TGTGCCAGCAGTCCACAGGGGGCAGATGAGCAGTTCTTC. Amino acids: CASSPQGADEQFF.

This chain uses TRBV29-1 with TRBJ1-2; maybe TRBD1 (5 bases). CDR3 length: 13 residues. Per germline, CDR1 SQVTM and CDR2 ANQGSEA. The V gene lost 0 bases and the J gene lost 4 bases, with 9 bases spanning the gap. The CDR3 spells CSVEDPGLYGYTF. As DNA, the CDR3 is TGCAGCGTTGAAGACCCGGGACTCTATGGCTACACCTTC.

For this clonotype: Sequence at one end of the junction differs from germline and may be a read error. CDR3 nucleotides: TGTGCCAACAGCCTGTCCCGCAACGAGCAGTACTTC. Translating it yields CANSLSRNEQYF. This rearrangement joins TRBV3-1 to TRBJ2-7; no reliable D call. This CDR3 is 12 amino acids long. The germline CDR1 and CDR2 sequences are LGHDT and YNNKEL (reference sequence).

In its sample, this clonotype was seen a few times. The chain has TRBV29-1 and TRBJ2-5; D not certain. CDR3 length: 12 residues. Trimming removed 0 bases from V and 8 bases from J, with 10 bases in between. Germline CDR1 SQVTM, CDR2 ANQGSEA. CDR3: CSVEDYWGTQYF. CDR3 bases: TGCAGCGTTGAAGATTATTGGGGAACCCAGTACTTC.

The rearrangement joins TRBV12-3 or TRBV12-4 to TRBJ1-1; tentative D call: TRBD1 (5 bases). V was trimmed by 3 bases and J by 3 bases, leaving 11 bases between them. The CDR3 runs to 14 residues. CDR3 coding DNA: TGTGCCAGCAGTTTGGCGGGGACCTACACTGAAGCTTTCTTT. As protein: CASSLAGTYTEAFF.

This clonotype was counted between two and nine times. The CDR3 nucleotides are TGTGCCAGCAGCTTAGATGTGGCAGGGGCGGTCACAGATACGCAGTATTTT. Protein: CASSLDVAGAVTDTQYF. The chain employs TRBV7-2 and TRBJ2-3, with a possible D match to TRBD1 (6 bases). Deletions cut 1 base from V and 2 bases from J, with 16 bases between. The CDR3 is 17 residues long. Per germline, CDR1 SGHTA and CDR2 FQGNSA.

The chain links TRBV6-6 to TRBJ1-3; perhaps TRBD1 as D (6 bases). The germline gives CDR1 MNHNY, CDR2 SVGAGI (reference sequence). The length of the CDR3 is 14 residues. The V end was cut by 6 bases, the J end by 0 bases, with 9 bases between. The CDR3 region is CASRGRGSGNTIYF. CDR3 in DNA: TGTGCCAGCAGAGGCAGGGGCTCTGGAAACACCATATATTTT.

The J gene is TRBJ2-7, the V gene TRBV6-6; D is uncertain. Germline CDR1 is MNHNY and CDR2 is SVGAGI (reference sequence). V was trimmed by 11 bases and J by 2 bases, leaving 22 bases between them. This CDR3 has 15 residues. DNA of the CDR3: TGTGCCTCCATAACTCGAGCTGTCCCACCCTACGAGCAGTACTTC. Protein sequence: CASITRAVPPYEQYF.

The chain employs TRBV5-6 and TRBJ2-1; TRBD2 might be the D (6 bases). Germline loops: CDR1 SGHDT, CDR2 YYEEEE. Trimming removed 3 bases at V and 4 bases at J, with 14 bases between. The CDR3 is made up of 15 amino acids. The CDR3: CASSSRLGRYNEQFF. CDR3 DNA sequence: TGTGCCAGCAGCTCCCGTCTGGGGAGGTACAATGAGCAGTTCTTC.

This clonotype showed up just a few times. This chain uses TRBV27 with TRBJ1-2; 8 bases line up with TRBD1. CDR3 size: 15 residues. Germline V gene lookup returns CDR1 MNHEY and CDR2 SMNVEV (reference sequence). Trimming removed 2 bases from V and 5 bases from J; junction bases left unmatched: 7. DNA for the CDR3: TGTGCCAGCAGTTTAGCGCCAGGGGGCATGTATGGCTACACCTTC. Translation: CASSLAPGGMYGYTF.

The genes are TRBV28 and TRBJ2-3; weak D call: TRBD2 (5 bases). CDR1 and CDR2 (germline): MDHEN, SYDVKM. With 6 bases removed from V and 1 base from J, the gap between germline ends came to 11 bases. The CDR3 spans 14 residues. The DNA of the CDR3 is TGTGCCAGCAGCCCCTTTAGCGGCACAGATACGCAGTATTTT. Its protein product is CASSPFSGTDTQYF.

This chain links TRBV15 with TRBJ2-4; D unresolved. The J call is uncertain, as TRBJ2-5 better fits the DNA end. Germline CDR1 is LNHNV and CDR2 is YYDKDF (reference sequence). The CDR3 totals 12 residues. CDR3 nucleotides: TGTGCCACCAGCAGAGTCTGGGAGACCCAGTACTTC. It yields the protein CATSRVWETQYF.